This entry lists 21 T cell receptor beta chains sequenced from one sample in a study of spatial heterogeneity in lung cancer. Via MiXCR, TCRdb re-called the 5' RACE reads, giving one row per CDR3 protein. The sample includes roughly 100,000 distinct CDR3 sequences, about 9.4% of them seen just once. Time point: sample taken at primary tumor resection. The authors sequenced whole RNA from tumor, nontumor lung or frozen PBMC without sorting. This sample comprised PBMCs, obtained at surgery. The receptors derive from a male donor with early-stage non-small cell lung cancer.

Many counts were recorded for this clonotype. J is TRBJ2-3 and V is TRBV1. TRBV1 is labeled a pseudogene. The CDR3 is 16 amino acids. The CDR3 region is CTSSLANSKGTDTQYF. Written as DNA, the CDR3 is TGCACCAGCAGCCTCGCGAACAGCAAGGGCACAGATACGCAGTATTTT.

This sequence joins TRBV10-3 and TRBJ2-1; 10 bases map to TRBD2. Unmatched junction bases numbered 6, after V lost 3 bases and J lost 7 bases. CDR1 is ENHRY, CDR2 SYGVKD, per germline. The CDR3 runs 15 residues. This chain's CDR3 is CAISDPSGSENEQFF. The CDR3 DNA reads as TGTGCCATCAGTGACCCTAGCGGGAGCGAAAATGAGCAGTTCTTC.

This clonotype was observed at least ten times. The chain joins TRBV6-6 to TRBJ2-7; 8 nucleotides line up with TRBD1. Germline V CDR1 and CDR2: MNHNY, SVGAGI (reference sequence). V lost 8 bases to trimming and J lost 6 bases; unmatched junction nucleotides: 9. The CDR3 is 13 residues long. The CDR3 is CASVQGAGSEQYF. The CDR3 DNA reads as TGTGCCAGCGTCCAGGGGGCGGGTAGCGAGCAGTACTTC.

This clonotype has only one observation. The chain links TRBV20-1 to TRBJ2-3, with TRBD2 matching 8 bases. The V gene end was trimmed by 0 bases and the J gene end by 5 bases; junction bases not matched to a gene: 16. The germline V gene has CDR1 DFQATT and CDR2 SNEGSKA (reference sequence). This CDR3 region has 18 residues. The DNA of the CDR3 is TGCAGTGCTAGAGATGAATCCCTTGGCGGGGGGAGTCTAGATACGCAGTATTTT. It codes for CSARDESLGGGSLDTQYF.

This clonotype was observed many times. The J gene is TRBJ2-3, the V gene TRBV30; D is ambiguous. V gave up 4 bases and J gave up 2 bases, with 10 bases separating them. This CDR3 is built from 13 residues. CDR1 is GTSNPN and CDR2 is SVGIG in the germline V gene (reference sequence). CDR3 sequence: CAWIQGNTDTQYF. CDR3 DNA: TGTGCCTGGATCCAAGGGAACACAGATACGCAGTATTTT.

The sample holds a few counts of this clonotype. CDR3 region: CASSPRTSGSSNEQFF. CDR3 DNA: TGTGCCAGCAGCCCGAGGACTAGCGGGAGTTCAAATGAGCAGTTCTTC. This rearrangement joins TRBV7-9 to TRBJ2-1, with 13 bases that match TRBD2. Germline CDR1 SEHNR, CDR2 FQNEAQ (reference sequence). The length of the CDR3 is 16 residues. J gave up 7 bases and V 5 bases, and 8 bases lay outside the gene matches.

The genes are TRBV5-1 and TRBJ2-3, with 7 bases aligning to TRBD2. Trimming took 4 bases from V and 3 from J; bases not matched to a gene: 5. CDR1 and CDR2 (germline): SGHRS, YFSETQ. CDR3 length equals 14 residues. The CDR3 here is CASSPAGVTDTQYF. The CDR3 DNA follows: TGCGCCAGCAGCCCGGCGGGGGTAACAGATACGCAGTATTTT.

There are many counts of this clonotype. The chain is built from TRBV20-1 and TRBJ1-1; D is unclear. The CDR3 totals 12 residues. Trimming took off 2 bases at V and 8 bases at J, with 12 bases between the two ends. Germline lookup yields CDR1 DFQATT and CDR2 SNEGSKA (reference sequence). This CDR3 is CSARPSGPEAFF. CDR3 DNA: TGCAGTGCTAGACCCTCCGGCCCCGAAGCTTTCTTT.

V is TRBV18 and J is TRBJ2-5, with D perhaps TRBD1 (6 bases). The length of the CDR3 is 13 residues. Germline-derived CDR1 and CDR2 are KGHSH and LQKENI. V was cut by 6 bases and J by 2 bases, with 10 bases left in between. The CDR3 DNA follows: TGTGCCAGCTCGGACAGCCGGCAAGAGACCCAGTACTTC. Protein: CASSDSRQETQYF.

There are a few counts of this clonotype. The chain couples TRBV28 to TRBJ2-3, with 7 nucleotides matching TRBD2. This CDR3 contains 13 residues. The V and J ends lost 10 bases and 10 bases, in that order; junction bases with no gene match: 14. Germline assignment: CDR1 MDHEN and CDR2 SYDVKM. The CDR3 sequence: CATSVYGGSPQYF. The DNA of the CDR3 is TGTGCCACCTCAGTTTATGGCGGGAGCCCGCAGTATTTT.

This clonotype was seen a handful of times. The gene calls are TRBV12-3 or TRBV12-4 and TRBJ2-4, with 8 bases aligning to TRBD1. The V segment lost 5 bases and the J segment 2 bases; nucleotides outside the gene matches: 5. CDR3 length: 15 residues. The CDR3 DNA follows: TGTGCCAGCAGTACCCACAGGGGGTCCAAAAACATTCAGTACTTC. As protein: CASSTHRGSKNIQYF.

The V and J genes are TRBV11-3 and TRBJ2-1; 7 bases are shared with TRBD2. J was trimmed by 6 bases and V by 1 base; bases with no gene match: 9. The germline CDR1 and CDR2 sequences are SGHNT and YENEEA. The CDR3 totals 16 residues. CDR3 sequence: CASSLGGSPLSNEQFF. The CDR3 DNA reads as TGTGCCAGCAGCTTAGGCGGGAGCCCCTTGTCCAATGAGCAGTTCTTC. Drawing the rest from reference TRBV11-3 and TRBJ2-1, the complete variable domain is EAGVVQSPRYKIIEKKQPVAFWCNPISGHNTLYWYLQNLGQGPELLIRYENEEAVDDSQLPKDRFSAERLKGVDSTLKIQPAELGDSAVYLCASSLGGSPLSNEQFFGPGTRLTVL.

CDR3 nucleotide sequence: TGTGCCAGCAGTTACCAGGCTAGGAGCACAGATACGCAGTATTTT. Its protein product is CASSYQARSTDTQYF. The V gene is TRBV6-5, the J gene TRBJ2-3; no firm D call. CDR3 length: 15 residues. V lost 2 bases, J lost 0 bases, and 9 bases lay in between. CDR1 and CDR2 from the germline V gene are MNHEY and SVGAGI.

The chain carries TRBV28 and TRBJ2-5; 7 nucleotides align to TRBD2. V shed 6 bases, J shed 3 bases, and the junction held 10 bases outside the gene matches. The CDR3 is 15 residues long. Germline V lookup: CDR1 MDHEN, CDR2 SYDVKM. The CDR3 nucleotides are TGTGCCAGCAGCCCCCCCGGCGGGAGTGAAGAGACCCAGTACTTC. It is translated as CASSPPGGSEETQYF.

This clonotype was observed a handful of times. V usage is TRBV7-2 and J usage is TRBJ1-5; no definite D call. The V end was cut by 1 base, the J end by 0 bases, with 7 bases between. CDR3 length: 15 residues. CDR1 is SGHTA and CDR2 is FQGNSA in the germline V gene. CDR3 loop: CASSLGRISNQPQHF. DNA of the CDR3: TGTGCCAGCAGCTTAGGACGGATTAGCAATCAGCCCCAGCATTTT.

This clonotype was observed a handful of times. This chain uses TRBV20-1 with TRBJ2-7; 8 bases fit TRBD2. Germline V lookup: CDR1 DFQATT, CDR2 SNEGSKA (reference sequence). After removal of 5 bases from V and 5 bases from J, the junction contained 8 bases not matched to a gene. This CDR3 has 13 amino acids. The DNA for the CDR3 is TGCAGTGCTGGAAGCCGGGGGGGCAACGAGCAGTACTTC. Protein: CSAGSRGGNEQYF.

In this sample, this clonotype turned up a few times. This chain joins TRBV15 and TRBJ2-7; tentatively, D is TRBD2 (6 bases). Germline V gene data show CDR1 as LNHNV and CDR2 as YYDKDF (reference sequence). V gave up 0 bases and J gave up 4 bases, with 22 bases separating them. This CDR3 is 18 amino acids long. CDR3 protein: CATSRDWGRTTNSYEQYF. For the CDR3, the DNA is TGTGCCACCAGCAGAGATTGGGGGAGGACTACTAACTCTTACGAGCAGTACTTC.

In its sample, this clonotype was seen a few times. The chain links TRBV11-2 to TRBJ2-3; tentative D call: TRBD2 (6 bases). This CDR3 is 15 amino acids long. Germline V lookup: CDR1 SGHAT, CDR2 FQNNGV. Trimming left V 5 bases short and J 0 bases short, with 12 bases between. CDR3 loop: CASSRAGTSTDTQYF. The CDR3 region has the DNA TGTGCCAGCAGCCGGGCGGGGACTAGCACAGATACGCAGTATTTT.

V is TRBV6-2 or TRBV6-3 and J is TRBJ1-1, with TRBD1 identical over 8 bases. Unmatched junction bases numbered 9, after V lost 5 bases and J lost 7 bases. There are 14 residues in the CDR3. Germline-derived CDR1 and CDR2 are MNHEY and SVGEGT. The CDR3 region has the DNA TGTGCCAGCAGTCCCCCCGACAGGGGAGGTGAAGCTTTCTTT. Amino acids: CASSPPDRGGEAFF.

This chain joins TRBV7-2 and TRBJ2-3, with a weak D call TRBD2 (6 bases). This CDR3 has 15 amino acids. V shed 0 bases and J shed 4 bases, with 11 bases lying between them. The germline V gene encodes CDR1 SGHTA and CDR2 FQGNSA. The CDR3 here is CASSLAPSEADTQYF. The CDR3 DNA reads TGTGCCAGCAGCTTAGCTCCTAGCGAGGCAGATACGCAGTATTTT. The full variable domain, with the rest looked up from reference TRBV7-2 and TRBJ2-3, is GAGVSQSPSNKVTEKGKDVELRCDPISGHTALYWYRQSLGQGLEFLIYFQGNSAPDKSGLPSDRFSAERTGGSVSTLTIQRTQQEDSAVYLCASSLAPSEADTQYFGPGTRLTVL.

This chain joins TRBV12-3 or TRBV12-4 and TRBJ1-1, with 8 nucleotides matching TRBD1. The V segment lost 6 bases and the J segment 5 bases; nucleotides outside the gene matches: 5. This CDR3 is 13 amino acids long. The CDR3 bases are TGTGCCAGCAGCCAGGGGGCGAGAACTGAAGCTTTCTTT. As protein: CASSQGARTEAFF.